What follows are 5 T cell receptor beta chains derived from one specimen sequenced in a study of blood T cell repertoires in COVID-19. Here immunoSEQ multiplex PCR was the method, and the copy in TCRdb shows in-frame clones only, minus some. The data contain about 110,000 clones, approximately 80% of them singletons. What was sequenced was peripheral blood. These receptors were taken from an elderly man with COVID-19, enrolled during active disease.

The chain has TRBV19 and TRBJ2-2, with 7 bases that match TRBD2. The V and J ends lost 7 bases and 2 bases, in that order; junction bases with no gene match: 10. The CDR3 has 16 residues. Germline lookup yields CDR1 LNHDA and CDR2 SQIVND (reference sequence). The CDR3 DNA sequence: TGTGCCAGTACTCCATGGGGGGGTGTTAACACCGGGGAGCTGTTTTTT. This sequence encodes CASTPWGGVNTGELFF.

The chain combines TRBV5-1 with TRBJ1-2, with 8 bases lining up with TRBD1. V shed 2 bases and J 4 bases; nucleotides not matched to a gene: 7. The CDR3 loop spans 15 amino acids. Germline V lookup: CDR1 SGHRS, CDR2 YFSETQ. CDR3 residues: CASSFGQGLSYGYTF. DNA of the CDR3: TGCGCCAGCAGCTTCGGACAGGGCCTGTCCTATGGCTACACCTTC.

This clone was detected ten times or more. The rearrangement uses TRBV6-5 and TRBJ1-1; D gene ambiguous. The germline gives CDR1 MNHEY, CDR2 SVGAGI. V shed 3 bases and J shed 1 base, with 9 bases lying between them. This CDR3 is built from 14 residues. The CDR3 DNA reads TGTGCCAGCAGTTATAGAGCGGGGAACACTGAAGCTTTCTTT. Translating gives CASSYRAGNTEAFF.

This clone was picked up one time. This chain joins TRBV28 and TRBJ2-1, with a weak D call TRBD2 (6 bases). Looked up from germline, CDR1 is MDHEN and CDR2 is SYDVKM. The CDR3 totals 18 residues. V lost 2 bases to trimming and J lost 6 bases, with 23 bases between them. The CDR3 nucleotides read TGTGCCAGCAGTTTACCGTCGGGAGAAGATTTCGGGCTCAATGAGCAGTTCTTC. It yields the protein CASSLPSGEDFGLNEQFF.

The V call is TRBV19, the J call TRBJ2-7; unclear D gene. Germline values: CDR1 LNHDA, CDR2 SQIVND (reference sequence). This CDR3 spans 14 amino acids. Trimming shortened V by 2 bases and J by 6 bases, and 14 bases separated the two germline ends. The CDR3 DNA is TGTGCCAGTAGTATAACAAGCGCTGGGTTCGAGCAGTACTTC. Protein sequence: CASSITSAGFEQYF.